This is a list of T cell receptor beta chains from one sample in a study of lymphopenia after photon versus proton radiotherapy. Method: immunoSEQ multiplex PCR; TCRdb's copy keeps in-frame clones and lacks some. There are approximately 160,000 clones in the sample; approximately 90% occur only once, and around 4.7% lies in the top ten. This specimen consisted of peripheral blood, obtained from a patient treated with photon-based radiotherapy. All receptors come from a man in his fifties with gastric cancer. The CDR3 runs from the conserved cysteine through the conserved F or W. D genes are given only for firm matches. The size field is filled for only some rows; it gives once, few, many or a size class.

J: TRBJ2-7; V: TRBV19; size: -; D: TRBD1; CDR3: CASSPVFPGTGESYEQYF; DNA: TGTGCCAGTAGCCCTGTTTTTCCAGGGACAGGGGAATCCTACGAGCAGTACTTC
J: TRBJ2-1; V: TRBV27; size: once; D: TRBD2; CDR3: CASSLRGTSSHNEQFF; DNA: TGTGCCAGCAGTTTAAGGGGGACTAGCTCTCACAATGAGCAGTTCTTC
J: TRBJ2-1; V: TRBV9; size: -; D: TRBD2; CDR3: CASRRTSGYNEQFF; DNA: TGTGCCAGCAGAAGAACTAGCGGCTACAATGAGCAGTTCTTC
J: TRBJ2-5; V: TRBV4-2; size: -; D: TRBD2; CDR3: CASSRGLGGRTQYF; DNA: TGTGCCAGCAGCCGGGGACTAGGGGGGCGGACCCAGTACTTC
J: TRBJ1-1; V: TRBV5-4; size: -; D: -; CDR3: CASSRTAQGRTEAFF; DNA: TGTGCCAGCAGCCGGACCGCGCAGGGTAGAACTGAAGCTTTCTTT
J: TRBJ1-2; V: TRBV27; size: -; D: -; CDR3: CASRFGVGYGYTF; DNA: TGTGCCAGCAGGTTTGGGGTAGGGTATGGCTACACCTTC
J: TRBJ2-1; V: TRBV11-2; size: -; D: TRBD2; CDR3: CASSSGTSGMNEQFF; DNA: TGTGCCAGCAGCTCCGGGACTAGCGGGATGAATGAGCAGTTCTTC
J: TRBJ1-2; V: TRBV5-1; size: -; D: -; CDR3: CASSLLQGRYGYTF; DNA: TGCGCCAGCAGCTTATTACAGGGCCGCTATGGCTACACCTTC
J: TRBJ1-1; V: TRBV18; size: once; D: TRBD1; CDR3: CASSPGTGADSAAAFF; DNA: TGTGCCAGCTCACCAGGGACAGGGGCCGATTCAGCTGCGGCTTTCTTT
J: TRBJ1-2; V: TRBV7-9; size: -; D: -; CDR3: CASSFLAGENYGYTF; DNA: TGTGCCAGCAGCTTTCTGGCAGGGGAGAACTATGGCTACACCTTC
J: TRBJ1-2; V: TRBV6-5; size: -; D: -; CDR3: CASSPDIIYGYTF; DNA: TGTGCCAGCAGCCCCGACATCATCTATGGCTACACCTTC
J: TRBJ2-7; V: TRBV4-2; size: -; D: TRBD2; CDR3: CASSQEPSGRAGEQYF; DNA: TGTGCCAGCAGCCAAGAACCTAGCGGGAGGGCCGGGGAGCAGTACTTC
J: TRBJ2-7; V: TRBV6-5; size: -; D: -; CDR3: CASSYSPARRGDEQYF; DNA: TGTGCCAGCAGTTACAGTCCAGCCCGCAGGGGGGACGAGCAGTACTTC
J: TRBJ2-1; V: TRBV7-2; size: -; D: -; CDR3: CASSLGFSLYPNEQFF; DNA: TGTGCCAGCAGCTTAGGGTTTAGCCTCTACCCCAATGAGCAGTTCTTC
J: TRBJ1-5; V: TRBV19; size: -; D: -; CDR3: CASSATGAEPQHF; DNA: TGTGCCAGTAGTGCGACAGGAGCCGAGCCCCAGCATTTT
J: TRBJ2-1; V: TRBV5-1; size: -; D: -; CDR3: CATQRMGVGDEQFF; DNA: TGCGCCACCCAACGGATGGGAGTTGGGGATGAGCAGTTCTTC
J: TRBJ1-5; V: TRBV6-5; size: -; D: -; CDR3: CASSYGLNQPQHF; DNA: TGTGCCAGCAGTTACGGGCTGAATCAGCCCCAGCATTTT
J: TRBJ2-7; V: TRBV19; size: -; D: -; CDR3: CASSIDPGYEQYF; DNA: TGTGCCAGTAGTATAGATCCGGGGTACGAGCAGTACTTC
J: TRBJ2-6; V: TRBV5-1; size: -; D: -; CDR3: CASSLVLSGANVLTF; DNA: TGCGCCAGCAGCTTAGTCCTCTCTGGGGCCAACGTCCTGACTTTC
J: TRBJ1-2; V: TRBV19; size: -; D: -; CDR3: CASSIGGTNYGYTF; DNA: TGTGCCAGTAGTATCGGAGGCACGAACTATGGCTACACCTTC
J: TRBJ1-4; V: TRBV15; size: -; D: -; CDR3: CATSPQGEFEKLFF; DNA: TGTGCCACCAGCCCGCAGGGAGAGTTTGAAAAACTGTTTTTT
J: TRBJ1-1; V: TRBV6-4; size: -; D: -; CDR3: CASSPVGRRKNTEAFF; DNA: TGTGCCAGCAGCCCCGTTGGGCGAAGGAAGAACACTGAAGCTTTCTTT
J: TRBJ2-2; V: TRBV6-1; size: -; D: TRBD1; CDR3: CASRGTGDTGELFF; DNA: TGTGCCAGCAGAGGGACAGGGGACACCGGGGAGCTGTTTTTT
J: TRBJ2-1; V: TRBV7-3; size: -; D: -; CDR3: CASSRDRGYEQFF; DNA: TGTGCCAGCAGCCGGGACCGGGGCTATGAGCAGTTCTTC
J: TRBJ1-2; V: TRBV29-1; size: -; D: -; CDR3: CSVVRGDGYTF; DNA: TGCAGCGTTGTTAGGGGTGATGGCTACACCTTC
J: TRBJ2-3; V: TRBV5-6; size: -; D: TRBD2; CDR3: CASSPQGGGADTQYF; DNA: TGTGCCAGCAGCCCCCAAGGCGGGGGGGCAGATACGCAGTATTTT